The clone carrying this T cell receptor beta chain has more than one count but fewer than ten. Its antigen is unknown. The data were taken from a study of T cell repertoires in cytomegalovirus infection. Study-level background: It was recently identified HLA-C-restricted and well-studied HLA-B-restricted CMV epitopes that the study used. Matching HLA type and CMV infection were both indicated by public TCR beta signatures. General study results and limits: Using cumulative public TCR beta family frequency, the authors identified those who carried CMV together with the relevant HLA.

Using its own MiXCR run on the reads, TCRdb lists one record per CDR3 protein. Among about 500,000 distinct CDR3 sequences listed, 30% to 40% were seen once. Germline V gene lookup returns CDR1 MGHDK and CDR2 SYGVNS. V was pared by 3 bases and J by 7 bases, with 15 bases between. CDR3 length equals 14 residues. Sequences were derived from cultured PBMCs, sampled from culture after CMV antigen stimulation. This TCR derives from a human donor in good health (CMV status not recorded). Some clones in this sample may be carry-over from other donors' samples. The J gene is TRBJ1-2, the V gene TRBV25-1; D is undetermined. As DNA, the CDR3 is TGTGCCAGCAGTGATCCGCTTCCTTTTCTTGGCTACACCTTC. This encodes CASSDPLPFLGYTF.